The subject of this entry is one T cell receptor (beta chain). Its matching antigen is unknown. Generated by immunoSEQ multiplex PCR, the TCRdb table keeps only in-frame clones and is missing some. The data contain around 78,000 clones, around four fifths of them seen just once; the ten biggest clones take up 2.5% to 3.5%. This specimen belongs to a study of T cell responses to AZD1222 COVID-19 vaccine. Study-wide background: Some second doses came at about 4 weeks and others at about 12 weeks; these were pooled.

Study results and caveats: Of spike-specific TCRs, nearly half reportedly target regions left unmutated in variants.

With 1 base removed from V and 0 bases from J, the gap between germline ends came to 14 bases. This CDR3 is built from 17 residues. CDR1 and CDR2 (germline): SGHTA, FQGNSA. The source material was peripheral blood, sampled on day 0 of AZD1222 vaccination. This chain connects TRBV7-2 to TRBJ2-3; D perhaps matches TRBD1 (5 bases). The source of this sequence is an adult in good health. The CDR3 coding sequence is TGTGCCAGCAGCTTAGGCGCAGGGTCCCCTAGCACAGATACGCAGTATTTT. This translates into CASSLGAGSPSTDTQYF. The entire variable domain, with the rest obtained from reference TRBV7-2 and TRBJ2-3, is as follows: GAGVSQSPSNKVTEKGKDVELRCDPISGHTALYWYRQSLGQGLEFLIYFQGNSAPDKSGLPSDRFSAERTGGSVSTLTIQRTQQEDSAVYLCASSLGAGSPSTDTQYFGPGTRLTVL.